One sample yielded the 26 T cell receptor beta chains listed below, sequenced in a study of blood T cell repertoires in COVID-19. Method: immunoSEQ multiplex PCR; TCRdb's copy keeps in-frame clones and lacks some. The repertoire holds 200,000 to 300,000 clones, around 90% seen once, with 0.8% to 0.95% in the top ten. Sequencing input: peripheral blood. Receptor source: a man under 40 with COVID-19, enrolled during active disease.

The chain couples TRBV20-1 to TRBJ2-1; 9 positions match TRBD2. V trimming: 3 bases; J trimming: 6 bases; junction bases outside the gene matches: 9. The germline CDR1 and CDR2 sequences are DFQATT and SNEGSKA (reference sequence). This CDR3 is built from 15 residues. The CDR3 loop is CSASFAGGPFNEQFF. CDR3 nucleotide sequence: TGCAGTGCTAGTTTCGCGGGGGGGCCTTTCAATGAGCAGTTCTTC.

The chain recombines TRBV6-6 with TRBJ1-5; TRBD1 matches 7 bases. This CDR3 is built from 14 residues. The germline gives CDR1 MNHNY, CDR2 SVGAGI (reference sequence). Losses at the gene ends were 2 bases for V and 5 bases for J; bases not matched to a gene: 3. The CDR3 coding sequence is TGTGCCAGCAGTTACAGACAGGGCCATCAGCCCCAGCATTTT. Protein product: CASSYRQGHQPQHF.

The chain links TRBV7-9 to TRBJ1-2, with a possible D match to TRBD1 (6 bases). Germline values: CDR1 SEHNR, CDR2 FQNEAQ (reference sequence). Trimming pared 3 bases from V and 4 bases from J, leaving 12 bases between. The CDR3 is 14 amino acids. CDR3: CASSFRGHGYGYTF. The CDR3 DNA is TGTGCCAGCAGCTTCAGGGGTCATGGCTATGGCTACACCTTC.

The V call is TRBV9, the J call TRBJ2-7, with 7 bases fitting TRBD1. Germline CDR1 is SGDLS and CDR2 is YYNGEE. The CDR3 contains 14 residues. The J segment lost 2 bases and the V segment lost 3 bases, leaving 5 bases of the junction unmatched. This CDR3 is CASSGRTGTYEQYF. The CDR3 DNA reads as TGTGCCAGCAGCGGCAGGACAGGAACCTACGAGCAGTACTTC. Variable domain in full (rest from reference TRBV9 and TRBJ2-7): DSGVTQTPKHLITATGQRVTLRCSPRSGDLSVYWYQQSLDQGLQFLIQYYNGEERAKGNILERFSAQQFPDLHSELNLSSLELGDSALYFCASSGRTGTYEQYFGPGTRLTVT.

This clone was detected once. The V call is TRBV27, the J call TRBJ1-3, with TRBD1 identical over 7 bases. Germline V gene sequence: CDR1 MNHEY, CDR2 SMNVEV (reference sequence). After removal of 5 bases from V and 4 bases from J, the junction contained 2 bases not matched to a gene. The CDR3 is 13 residues long. The CDR3 spells CASSKTGGNTIYF. The CDR3 DNA sequence: TGTGCCAGCAGTAAGACAGGGGGAAACACCATATATTTT.

This clone appeared once. At the DNA level, this CDR3 is encoded by other sequences in the same sample as well. The chain uses TRBV5-1 and TRBJ1-3; D gene ambiguous. The CDR3 length is 15 residues. CDR1 is SGHRS, CDR2 YFSETQ, per germline. V gave up 0 bases and J gave up 0 bases, with 7 bases separating them. The DNA for the CDR3 is TGCGCCAGCAGCTTGGACCGAGGCTCTGGAAACACCATATATTTT. Protein sequence: CASSLDRGSGNTIYF.

The chain combines TRBV2 with TRBJ1-2; 9 bases match TRBD1. Germline trimming cut 6 bases from V and 8 bases from J; bases unmatched to any gene: 7. Germline CDR1 SNHLY, CDR2 FYNNEI. The CDR3 runs 13 residues. The CDR3 DNA sequence: TGTGCCAGCAGGCGGACAGGGGCTCCCGGCTACACCTTC. Its translation is CASRRTGAPGYTF.

The chain uses TRBV9 and TRBJ2-5, with 10 bases identical to TRBD1. Germline V gives CDR1 SGDLS, CDR2 YYNGEE. The length of the CDR3 is 17 residues. The V gene end was trimmed by 5 bases and the J gene end by 5 bases; junction bases not matched to a gene: 15. CDR3 loop: CASSRSRSTGGRETQYF. The CDR3 nucleotides are TGTGCCAGCAGTCGAAGTCGGTCGACAGGGGGCAGGGAGACCCAGTACTTC. Using reference TRBV9 and TRBJ2-5 for the parts outside the CDR3, the full variable domain is DSGVTQTPKHLITATGQRVTLRCSPRSGDLSVYWYQQSLDQGLQFLIQYYNGEERAKGNILERFSAQQFPDLHSELNLSSLELGDSALYFCASSRSRSTGGRETQYFGPGTRLLVL.

This clone was recorded a few times. This rearrangement joins TRBV14 to TRBJ2-7; TRBD1 matches at 8 bases. Germline trimming cut 4 bases from V and 3 bases from J; bases unmatched to any gene: 17. The CDR3 spans 18 residues. Germline CDR1 and CDR2: SGHDN and FVKESK. The CDR3 DNA follows: TGTGCCAGCAGCCGCCAAGGGGACCTTACAGGGGGAAACTACGAGCAGTACTTC. Its translation: CASSRQGDLTGGNYEQYF.

This clone appeared a single time. DNA of the CDR3: TGTGCCAGCAGCGCCCCCATTGGCCAGGGGGATTCACCCCTCCACTTT. This encodes CASSAPIGQGDSPLHF. The chain uses TRBV25-1 and TRBJ1-6; 7 bases align to TRBD1. The CDR3 runs to 16 residues. V was clipped by 6 bases and J by 8 bases; unmatched bases: 13. CDR1 is MGHDK and CDR2 is SYGVNS in the germline V gene.

This clone has a single count. CDR3 loop: CASSLVYRGAYEQYF. The CDR3 DNA sequence: TGTGCCAGCAGCTTGGTCTACAGGGGAGCGTACGAGCAGTACTTC. The chain employs TRBV5-6 and TRBJ2-7; 7 positions match TRBD1. The CDR3 spans 15 residues. Germline CDR1 is SGHDT and CDR2 is YYEEEE. Germline trimming cut 0 bases from V and 4 bases from J; bases unmatched to any gene: 7.

The rearrangement links TRBV6-1 to TRBJ1-2, with TRBD1 matching over 8 bases. The germline gives CDR1 MNHNS, CDR2 SASEGT. Germline trimming cut 3 bases from V and 2 bases from J; bases unmatched to any gene: 14. The CDR3 loop spans 18 amino acids. For the CDR3, the DNA is TGTGCCAGCAGTGAGAGGACAGGGATGAGGGAATCCAACTATGGCTACACCTTC. Protein product: CASSERTGMRESNYGYTF.

This chain links TRBV10-3 with TRBJ2-3; 11 bases match TRBD2. Germline loops: CDR1 ENHRY, CDR2 SYGVKD. V shed 6 bases and J 0 bases; nucleotides not matched to a gene: 2. The CDR3 length is 15 residues. The CDR3 DNA is TGTGCCATCAGGGCTAGCGGGAGGAGCACAGATACGCAGTATTTT. Protein product: CAIRASGRSTDTQYF.

This chain joins TRBV6-5 and TRBJ2-5; 7 positions match TRBD1. Germline V gene lookup returns CDR1 MNHEY and CDR2 SVGAGI. This CDR3 has 14 amino acids. After removal of 7 bases from V and 2 bases from J, the junction contained 7 bases not matched to a gene. CDR3 sequence reads: CASTTGTVQETQYF. Here the CDR3 DNA reads TGTGCCAGCACCACCGGGACAGTTCAAGAGACCCAGTACTTC.

The rearrangement links TRBV4-2 to TRBJ2-6; 10 bases fit TRBD2. The CDR3 spans 19 residues. With V trimmed by 1 base and J by 1 base, 7 bases remained unmatched. From germline, CDR1 is LGHNA and CDR2 YNFKEQ. The CDR3 DNA reads TGTGCCAGCAGCCAAGTGGCTAGCGGGGGCAATTCTGGGGCCAACGTCCTGACTTTC. Amino acid sequence: CASSQVASGGNSGANVLTF.

The sample holds one count of this clone. The V call is TRBV11-2, the J call TRBJ2-1; TRBD2 matches at 8 bases. Unmatched junction bases numbered 7, after V lost 5 bases and J lost 1 base. This CDR3 is 16 amino acids long. CDR1 and CDR2 (germline): SGHAT, FQNNGV. CDR3 coding DNA: TGTGCCAGCAGCCGCGAGCGGGGGCGGTCCTACAATGAGCAGTTCTTC. Translating gives CASSRERGRSYNEQFF.

The genes are TRBV7-3 and TRBJ1-2, with a possible D match to TRBD1 (6 bases). Per the germline V gene, CDR1 is SGHTA and CDR2 is FQGTGA. The CDR3 consists of 13 residues. Trimming took off 5 bases at V and 7 bases at J, with 14 bases between the two ends. The CDR3 sequence is CASSQWEGGGYTF. The CDR3 coding sequence is TGTGCCAGCAGCCAATGGGAAGGGGGTGGCTACACCTTC.

The chain is built from TRBV6-2 or TRBV6-3 and TRBJ1-2; the match to TRBD1 covers 9 bases. CDR1 is MNHEY, CDR2 SVGEGT, per germline. The V gene end was trimmed by 2 bases and the J gene end by 6 bases; junction bases not matched to a gene: 4. This CDR3 has 14 amino acids. CDR3: CASSYGTGMDGYTF. CDR3 nucleotide sequence: TGTGCCAGCAGTTACGGGACAGGGATGGATGGCTACACCTTC.

V gene TRBV4-1 combines with J gene TRBJ2-3; 8 positions agree with TRBD2. The ends lost 0 bases at V and 4 bases at J; junction bases unmatched: 3. The CDR3 is 15 residues long. Germline V CDR1 and CDR2: MGHRA, YSYEKL. The CDR3 nucleotides read TGCGCCAGCAGCCAAGACGGGGGGGGCGCAGATACGCAGTATTTT. Translating gives CASSQDGGGADTQYF.

The rearrangement links TRBV9 to TRBJ2-3; 8 positions match TRBD2. The CDR3 covers 15 residues. CDR1 is SGDLS, CDR2 YYNGEE, per germline. With V trimmed by 1 base and J by 1 base, 2 bases remained unmatched. CDR3 protein: CASSVLTSGTDTQYF. For the CDR3, the DNA is TGTGCCAGCAGCGTACTGACTAGCGGCACAGATACGCAGTATTTT. Combining the CDR3 with reference TRBV9 and TRBJ2-3 gives the whole variable domain DSGVTQTPKHLITATGQRVTLRCSPRSGDLSVYWYQQSLDQGLQFLIQYYNGEERAKGNILERFSAQQFPDLHSELNLSSLELGDSALYFCASSVLTSGTDTQYFGPGTRLTVL.

This clone was detected a few times. V gene TRBV5-4 combines with J gene TRBJ2-5, with 12 bases matching TRBD1. The length of the CDR3 is 17 residues. Germline V gene data show CDR1 as SGHNT and CDR2 as YYREEE (reference sequence). After removal of 0 bases from V and 5 bases from J, the junction contained 8 bases not matched to a gene. The CDR3 nucleotides are TGTGCCAGCAGCTTGGCCGGGAGGGACAGGGGGCTGGAGACCCAGTACTTC. It yields the protein CASSLAGRDRGLETQYF. The whole variable domain, filled in from reference TRBV5-4 and TRBJ2-5, reads ETGVTQSPTHLIKTRGQQVTLRCSSQSGHNTVSWYQQALGQGPQFIFQYYREEENGRGNFPPRFSGLQFPNYSSELNVNALELDDSALYLCASSLAGRDRGLETQYFGPGTRLLVL.

This sequence joins TRBV3-1 (or the pseudogene TRBV3-2) and TRBJ2-1; tentative D call: TRBD1 (6 bases). V lost 4 bases to trimming and J lost 4 bases, with 11 bases between them. The germline CDR1 and CDR2 sequences are LGHDT and YNNKEL (reference sequence). This CDR3 comprises 14 residues. CDR3 DNA: TGTGCCAGCAGCCCCCGGGACATTTACAATGAGCAGTTCTTC. Translated: CASSPRDIYNEQFF.

V and J are TRBV3-1 (or the pseudogene TRBV3-2) and TRBJ1-1, with D possibly TRBD1 on 5 matching bases. CDR1 is LGHDT and CDR2 is YNNKEL in the germline V gene (reference sequence). This CDR3 spans 17 amino acids. Trimming shortened V by 0 bases and J by 6 bases, and 20 bases separated the two germline ends. The CDR3 DNA reads as TGTGCCAGCAGCCAAGAGCCCCGAGCAGGGAGGTTCGCTGAAGCTTTCTTT. Its protein product is CASSQEPRAGRFAEAFF.

The gene calls are TRBV12-2 and TRBJ2-1; the table's D gene call, TRBD2, was not cross checked with the DNA. TRBV12-2 is a pseudogene. This CDR3 has 14 residues. CDR3 nucleotides: TGTGCAAGTCGCTTAGAGGCAGCGGGGGGGCAGAAGTTCTTC. The encoded protein is CASRLEAAGGQKFF.

V and J are TRBV30 and TRBJ2-3; 8 nucleotides match TRBD2. The V and J ends lost 0 bases and 1 base, in that order; junction bases with no gene match: 3. CDR1 GTSNPN and CDR2 SVGIG come from the germline V gene (reference sequence). The CDR3 has 15 residues. The CDR3 loop reads CAWSVLGGGTDTQYF. The CDR3, as DNA: TGTGCCTGGAGTGTACTCGGGGGGGGCACAGATACGCAGTATTTT.

The CDR3 is CASSFNLAGYNEQFF. The CDR3 bases are TGTGCCAGCAGCTTTAATCTAGCGGGATACAATGAGCAGTTCTTC. The chain has TRBV5-5 and TRBJ2-1; 9 bases agree with TRBD2. With V trimmed by 2 bases and J by 4 bases, 4 bases remained unmatched. The germline CDR1 and CDR2 sequences are SGHKS and YYEKEE (reference sequence). The CDR3 runs to 15 residues.